The source of this T cell receptor (beta chain) is a study of cytomegalovirus exposure and HLA in healthy donors. Looking at the study overall: T cells numbering about 200 million yielded some 100 million unique TCR beta sequences in an earlier analysis. Genetic ancestry analysis placed around four fifths of the roughly 400 donors that were genotyped in the Caucasian-associated cluster. Overall study findings and caveats: Presence/absence analyses assumed roughly uniform sequencing depth across donors, which may not hold.

About this clone: Its specificity is not known.

Both 60 Vbeta primers and 13 Jbeta primers went into the PCR. The method was immunoSEQ multiplex PCR; TCRdb's version includes in-frame clones alone and lacks a portion of them. This sample has around 39,000 clones; around 77% occur once, and the top ten carry approximately 1.5%. V was clipped by 8 bases and J by 4 bases, with 13 bases between them. This CDR3 comprises 13 residues. Germline-derived CDR1 and CDR2 are PRHDT and FYEKMQ (reference sequence). The clonotype was recovered from a man aged 25 to 40 in good health and CMV-seronegative. The source material was PBMCs. The chain carries TRBV13 and TRBJ2-3; D is uncertain. The CDR3 nucleotides are TGTGCCAGCGGGCCGGTGGCACCAGATACGCAGTATTTT. Protein: CASGPVAPDTQYF. Full variable domain (outside the CDR3, taken from reference TRBV13 and TRBJ2-3): AAGVIQSPRHLIKEKRETATLKCYPIPRHDTVYWYQQGPGQDPQFLISFYEKMQSDKGSIPDRFSAQQFSDYHSELNMSSLELGDSALYFCASGPVAPDTQYFGPGTRLTVL.